The 5 T cell receptor beta chains listed next were all sequenced from one sample in a study of blood T cells in healthy people across ages. Sample-barcoded 5' priming and a J-beta primer mix drove a second PCR of about 7 to 12 cycles. TCRdb re-called the 5' RACE reads through MiXCR, storing one row per CDR3 protein. The sample lists about 1.8 million distinct CDR3 sequences; around half were seen once. Sequences were obtained from blood. These receptor sequences come from a middle-aged woman in good health.

The V call is TRBV20-1, the J call TRBJ1-2, with D perhaps matching TRBD1 (6 bases). From germline, CDR1 is DFQATT and CDR2 SNEGSKA (reference sequence). V was shortened by 3 bases and J by 4 bases, with 15 bases between the two germline ends. This CDR3 has 14 residues. This CDR3 is CSASKLGAVYGYTF. CDR3 DNA sequence: TGCAGTGCTAGTAAACTGGGGGCTGTCTATGGCTACACCTTC.

The V gene is TRBV13, the J gene TRBJ2-1, with a tentative D call TRBD2 (6 bases). Trimming stripped 1 base from V and 3 bases from J, with 16 bases between. This CDR3 contains 17 residues. CDR1 is PRHDT, CDR2 FYEKMQ, per germline (reference sequence). The CDR3 region has the DNA TGTGCCAGCAGCTTAGTGGCCCCCCCGACTAGCTACAATGAGCAGTTCTTC. It encodes CASSLVAPPTSYNEQFF.

The chain is built from TRBV5-6 and TRBJ2-7; D may be TRBD1 (5 bases). Germline assignment: CDR1 SGHDT and CDR2 YYEEEE. V gave up 4 bases and J gave up 2 bases, with 13 bases separating them. This CDR3 has 14 residues. CDR3: CASSPGKGTYEQYF. CDR3 coding DNA: TGTGCCAGCAGCCCAGGGAAGGGGACCTACGAGCAGTACTTC.

J is TRBJ2-5 and V is TRBV5-1, with a weak D call TRBD1 (5 bases). CDR3 length: 15 amino acids. CDR1 SGHRS and CDR2 YFSETQ come from the germline V gene. V shed 0 bases and J shed 1 base, with 10 bases lying between them. The CDR3 here is CASSLEGASQETQYF. CDR3 bases: TGCGCCAGCAGCTTGGAAGGGGCGAGCCAAGAGACCCAGTACTTC. Filled out from reference TRBV5-1 and TRBJ2-5, the complete variable domain reads KAGVTQTPRYLIKTRGQQVTLSCSPISGHRSVSWYQQTPGQGLQFLFEYFSETQRNKGNFPGRFSGRQFSNSRSEMNVSTLELGDSALYLCASSLEGASQETQYFGPGTRLLVL.

This clonotype was observed a single time. The chain employs TRBV10-3 and TRBJ1-5, with 7 bases lining up with TRBD1. The CDR3 extends over 15 amino acids. From germline, CDR1 is ENHRY and CDR2 SYGVKD. Trimming took 0 bases from V and 5 from J; bases not matched to a gene: 4. CDR3 nucleotide sequence: TGTGCCATCAGTGAGTCCCGGCAGGGGGATCAGCCCCAGCATTTT. It codes for CAISESRQGDQPQHF.